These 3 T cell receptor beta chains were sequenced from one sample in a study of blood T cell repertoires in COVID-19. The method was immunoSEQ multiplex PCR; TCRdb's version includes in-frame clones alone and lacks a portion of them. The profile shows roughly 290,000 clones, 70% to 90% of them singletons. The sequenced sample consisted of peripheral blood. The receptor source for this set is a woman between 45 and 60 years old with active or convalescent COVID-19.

The CDR3 region is CASSEPGQSTDTQYF. The CDR3 DNA follows: TGTGCCAGCAGTGAACCGGGACAGAGCACAGATACGCAGTATTTT. The chain links TRBV6-1 to TRBJ2-3, with 7 bases matching TRBD1. The germline V gene encodes CDR1 MNHNS and CDR2 SASEGT. V was clipped by 2 bases and J by 0 bases; unmatched bases: 2. The CDR3 contains 15 residues.

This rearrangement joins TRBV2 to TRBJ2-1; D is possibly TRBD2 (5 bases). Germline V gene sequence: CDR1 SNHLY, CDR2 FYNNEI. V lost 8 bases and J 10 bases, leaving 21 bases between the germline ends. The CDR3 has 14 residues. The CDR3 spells CASGPRERFREQFF. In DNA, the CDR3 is TGTGCCAGCGGCCCTAGGGAGAGGTTCAGAGAGCAGTTCTTC.

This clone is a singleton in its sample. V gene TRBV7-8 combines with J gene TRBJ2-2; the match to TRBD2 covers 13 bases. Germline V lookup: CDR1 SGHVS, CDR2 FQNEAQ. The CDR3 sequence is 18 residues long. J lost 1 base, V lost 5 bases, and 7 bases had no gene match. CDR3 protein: CASSPRTSGGKNTGELFF. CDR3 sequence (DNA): TGTGCCAGCAGCCCCCGGACTAGCGGGGGAAAGAACACCGGGGAGCTGTTTTTT.